The TCR delta chain under discussion was sequenced for a study of γδ T cells in repeated Plasmodium falciparum infection. About the study: The natural-infection arm compared Malian children under seasonal malaria with matched Australian children. Each infection was followed by sampling at 21 days, plus baseline and some pre-infection draws.

Overall study results and limits: Over time and infection, Vgamma9/Vdelta2+ repertoires remained highly stable and polyclonal.

This CDR3 has 21 residues. Germline V gene data show CDR1 as TSWWSYY and CDR2 as QGS. Trimming stripped 5 bases from V and 2 bases from J, with 33 bases between. TCRdb reanalysed the multiplex PCR reads with CATT. The sample lists approximately 60,000 delta-chain clones, around 1.7% occurring once. Of note for this clone: Its antigen remains unidentified. The translation of this DNA and the TCRdb protein of a much larger clone differ at residue 14, probably owing to a read error; the protein shown here is translated from the DNA.

Gammadelta T cells were flow-sorted from PBMC into Vgamma9/Vdelta2+ and Vdelta2-negative populations for bulk analysis. The TCR was taken from a pool of human donors (malaria-infected and uninfected, not separated). This chain uses TRDV1 with TRDJ1, with D tentatively TRDD3 (6 bases). The J gene was not available in TCRdb and was assigned here by matching the DNA to germline segments. The source material was gamma-delta T cells from blood. The CDR3 loop is CALGPPWGRWGGAEETDKLIF. The CDR3 nucleotides read TGTGCTCTTGGGCCACCCTGGGGACGATGGGGGGGCGCGGAGGAAACCGATAAACTCATCTTT.